Following are 5 T cell receptor beta chains from one sample sequenced in a study of cytotoxic CD8 clonotypes in ibrutinib-treated CLL. Libraries were prepared by immunoSEQ multiplex PCR; TCRdb keeps only in-frame clonotypes and omits some of them. The profile shows approximately 150,000 clones, 70% to 90% of them singletons. The source was PBMCs, collected at disease progression, from a patient treated with ibrutinib. The receptors originated from a human donor with chronic lymphocytic leukemia.

The chain combines TRBV28 with TRBJ1-1; the match to TRBD1 covers 7 bases. The CDR3 has 14 residues. Germline CDR1 MDHEN, CDR2 SYDVKM. V lost 5 bases to trimming and J lost 3 bases; unmatched junction nucleotides: 6. For the CDR3, the DNA is TGTGCCAGCAGTATGGCAGGGGGTTACACTGAAGCTTTCTTT. Translated: CASSMAGGYTEAFF. Drawing the rest from reference TRBV28 and TRBJ1-1, the complete variable domain is DVKVTQSSRYLVKRTGEKVFLECVQDMDHENMFWYRQDPGLGLRLIYFSYDVKMKEKGDIPEGYSVSREKKERFSLILESASTNQTSMYLCASSMAGGYTEAFFGQGTRLTVV.

This clone has more than one count but fewer than ten. J is TRBJ1-2 and V is TRBV5-1; D is perhaps TRBD1 (5 bases). V lost 3 bases and J lost 1, with 10 bases in between. Germline values: CDR1 SGHRS, CDR2 YFSETQ. CDR3 length: 14 residues. The chain's CDR3 is CASSSGANNYGYTF. The DNA of the CDR3 is TGCGCCAGCAGCTCTGGGGCGAATAACTATGGCTACACCTTC.

The CDR3 loop reads CASRPTSGRSSGELFF. CDR3 in DNA: TGCGCCAGCAGACCAACTAGCGGGAGGAGTTCCGGGGAGCTGTTTTTT. The V call is TRBV4-1, the J call TRBJ2-2; 12 bases line up with TRBD2. Germline lookup yields CDR1 MGHRA and CDR2 YSYEKL. The CDR3 loop spans 16 amino acids. The V gene end was trimmed by 6 bases and the J gene end by 6 bases; junction bases not matched to a gene: 8.

This clone has a single count. The chain recombines TRBV7-9 with TRBJ1-2; D is unresolved. The germline gives CDR1 SEHNR, CDR2 FQNEAQ (reference sequence). There are 13 residues in the CDR3. Trimming took 1 base from V and 3 from J, leaving 6 bases between them. The CDR3 spells CASSLEHDYGYTF. The CDR3 DNA reads as TGTGCCAGCAGCTTAGAACACGACTATGGCTACACCTTC.

This clone was counted a few times. The chain uses TRBV30 and TRBJ1-5; D call uncertain. Germline assignment: CDR1 GTSNPN and CDR2 SVGIG (reference sequence). V gave up 2 bases and J gave up 0 bases, with 14 bases separating them. This CDR3 contains 16 residues. Here the CDR3 DNA reads TGTGCCTGGAGTAGGCATTTCACGGATAGCAATCAGCCCCAGCATTTT. Its translation is CAWSRHFTDSNQPQHF.